The 19 T cell receptor beta chains given below trace back to one sample, sequenced in a study of cytomegalovirus exposure and HLA in healthy donors. This PCR relied on a set of 60 Vbeta primers and 13 Jbeta primers. Sequencing was performed with immunoSEQ multiplex PCR; in TCRdb, only in-frame clones are kept and a portion is missing. Here the sample spans 100,000 to 140,000 clones, approximately 81% being singletons. Sequencing used PBMCs. Receptor source: a man aged 25-45 years in good health and CMV-seronegative.

The chain has TRBV6-4 and TRBJ2-4, with TRBD2 identical over 11 bases. V shed 4 bases and J 0 bases; nucleotides not matched to a gene: 11. Germline V gives CDR1 MRHNA, CDR2 SNTAGT. This CDR3 is 19 amino acids long. CDR3 protein: CASSGTGTSGLKAKNIQYF. The CDR3 DNA is TGTGCCAGCAGTGGAACCGGGACTAGCGGTCTCAAAGCCAAAAACATTCAGTACTTC.

This chain connects TRBV9 to TRBJ2-1; 7 bases agree with TRBD2. There are 13 residues in the CDR3. Germline V gene data show CDR1 as SGDLS and CDR2 as YYNGEE. With 7 bases clipped from V and 1 base from J, the junction kept 2 bases outside the gene matches. CDR3 residues: CASAAGSYNEQFF. DNA for the CDR3: TGTGCCAGCGCAGCGGGATCCTACAATGAGCAGTTCTTC.

A single count supports this clone. The chain has TRBV9 and TRBJ2-1; D may be TRBD1 (5 bases). Trimming stripped 1 base from V and 3 bases from J, with 8 bases between. The CDR3 extends over 14 amino acids. Germline loops: CDR1 SGDLS, CDR2 YYNGEE. For the CDR3, the DNA is TGTGCCAGCAGCGTATTCAGGGACTACAATGAGCAGTTCTTC. This gives the protein CASSVFRDYNEQFF. The variable domain in full, completed from reference TRBV9 and TRBJ2-1, reads DSGVTQTPKHLITATGQRVTLRCSPRSGDLSVYWYQQSLDQGLQFLIQYYNGEERAKGNILERFSAQQFPDLHSELNLSSLELGDSALYFCASSVFRDYNEQFFGPGTRLTVL.

This clone was detected only once. The gene calls are TRBV5-8 and TRBJ1-2; D is undetermined. The CDR3 sequence is 16 residues long. V was pared by 4 bases and J by 4 bases, with 20 bases between. Per germline, CDR1 SGHTS and CDR2 YDEGEE. CDR3 sequence: CASSHRSVAGFYGYTF. CDR3 bases: TGTGCCAGCAGCCACCGCTCAGTAGCTGGATTCTATGGCTACACCTTC.

As DNA, the CDR3 is TGTGCCAGCAGCCAAGAAGGAGCGGGAGGTCTACTAGATACGCAGTATTTT. Translated: CASSQEGAGGLLDTQYF. The chain carries TRBV4-2 and TRBJ2-3; 9 bases match TRBD2. Germline V gives CDR1 LGHNA, CDR2 YNFKEQ. CDR3 size: 17 residues. Germline trimming cut 0 bases from V and 5 bases from J; bases unmatched to any gene: 9.

V and J are TRBV28 and TRBJ2-7; the match to TRBD2 covers 7 bases. The germline V gene encodes CDR1 MDHEN and CDR2 SYDVKM. The trim removed 5 bases at V and 8 bases at J, leaving 9 bases unmatched. This CDR3 contains 13 residues. The CDR3 sequence: CASSGGDRSKQYF. CDR3 DNA: TGTGCCAGCAGTGGGGGGGACCGTTCGAAGCAGTACTTC.

The chain links TRBV30 to TRBJ1-6, with D perhaps matching TRBD1 (6 bases). The ends were cut back, 2 bases at V and 4 bases at J, with 9 bases in the middle. CDR3 size: 14 residues. From germline, CDR1 is GTSNPN and CDR2 SVGIG (reference sequence). CDR3 coding DNA: TGTGCCTGGAGTCGACAGGCATATAATTCACCCCTCCACTTT. Protein sequence: CAWSRQAYNSPLHF.

With respect to this clone: Distinct nucleotide sequences in the sample also encode this CDR3. V is TRBV20-1 and J is TRBJ2-1; no reliable D call. The CDR3 is 11 amino acids. Trimming removed 2 bases at V and 4 bases at J, with 3 bases between. Germline CDR1 reads DFQATT; CDR2 reads SNEGSKA (reference sequence). The CDR3 region is CSARLYNEQFF. CDR3 nucleotides: TGCAGTGCTAGACTATACAATGAGCAGTTCTTC.

The V call is TRBV10-1, the J call TRBJ2-7; 8 positions match TRBD2. Germline V gene lookup returns CDR1 WNHNN and CDR2 SYGVQD (reference sequence). V was clipped by 0 bases and J by 3 bases; unmatched bases: 4. This CDR3 has 15 residues. Here the CDR3 reads CASSESAGGIYEQYF. In DNA, the CDR3 is TGCGCCAGCAGTGAGTCGGCGGGGGGAATCTACGAGCAGTACTTC.

This chain connects TRBV7-2 to TRBJ1-1; D call uncertain. CDR1 is SGHTA, CDR2 FQGNSA, per germline. CDR3 length: 13 residues. V dropped 1 base and J dropped 2 bases, with 5 bases sitting between them. The CDR3 protein is CASSLVGNTEAFF. The DNA for the CDR3 is TGTGCCAGCAGCTTAGTTGGCAACACTGAAGCTTTCTTT.

This chain links TRBV13 with TRBJ2-2, with D tentatively TRBD1 (5 bases). This CDR3 is built from 15 residues. The V and J ends lost 4 bases and 1 base respectively, with 10 bases between them. CDR1 is PRHDT, CDR2 FYEKMQ, per germline (reference sequence). The CDR3 DNA sequence: TGTGCCAGCAGCTCCCGAACAGGGAACACCGGGGAGCTGTTTTTT. This sequence encodes CASSSRTGNTGELFF.

The V call is TRBV27, the J call TRBJ2-7; D gene unclear. The CDR3 sequence is 14 residues long. CDR1 and CDR2 from the germline V gene are MNHEY and SMNVEV (reference sequence). The germline V and J ends were trimmed by 3 bases and 2 bases, with 11 bases remaining between them. Here the CDR3 DNA reads TGTGCCAGCAGTTTTCGTGGGCCCGCCTACGAGCAGTACTTC. Translating gives CASSFRGPAYEQYF.

CDR3 nucleotide sequence: TGTGCCAGCAGCTTAGTGGGCACCTACGAGCAGTACTTC. Its translation: CASSLVGTYEQYF. The J gene is TRBJ2-7, the V gene TRBV7-2; D is undetermined. Germline V CDR1 and CDR2: SGHTA, FQGNSA. Trimming took 1 base from V and 2 from J, leaving 6 bases between them. This CDR3 spans 13 amino acids.

The chain combines TRBV28 with TRBJ1-2; 9 bases line up with TRBD1. Germline V gives CDR1 MDHEN, CDR2 SYDVKM. With 6 bases clipped from V and 4 bases from J, the junction kept 6 bases outside the gene matches. This CDR3 has 14 amino acids. CDR3 residues: CASRTGGDPYGYTF. DNA of the CDR3: TGTGCCAGCAGAACAGGGGGCGACCCCTATGGCTACACCTTC.

The chain has TRBV21-1 and TRBJ2-3; whether TRBD2, the table's D call, matches the DNA was not checked. TRBV21-1 is noted as a pseudogene. The CDR3 is 17 residues long. CDR3: CASSKDLAGGPTDTQYF. The CDR3 coding sequence is TGTGCCAGCAGCAAAGACCTCGCGGGAGGGCCGACAGATACGCAGTATTTT.

The CDR3 reads CAHHGTDNEQFF. In DNA, the CDR3 is TGTGCCCACCATGGGACAGACAATGAGCAGTTCTTC. The chain employs TRBV2 and TRBJ2-1; TRBD1 agrees at 7 bases. Trimming at V came to 11 bases and at J to 5 bases, leaving 6 bases not matched to a gene. The germline V gene encodes CDR1 SNHLY and CDR2 FYNNEI. CDR3 length: 12 residues.

This sequence joins TRBV28 and TRBJ1-2; TRBD1 is a possible D gene (5 bases). CDR1 is MDHEN and CDR2 is SYDVKM in the germline V gene. This CDR3 is built from 14 residues. Trimming shortened V by 2 bases and J by 2 bases, and 9 bases separated the two germline ends. The CDR3 loop is CASSLGGGNYGYTF. CDR3 coding DNA: TGTGCCAGCAGTTTAGGGGGGGGGAACTATGGCTACACCTTC.

This sequence joins TRBV7-8 and TRBJ1-4; weak D call: TRBD1 (5 bases). Germline CDR1 reads SGHVS; CDR2 reads FQNEAQ. CDR3 length equals 16 residues. V gave up 5 bases and J gave up 7 bases, with 20 bases separating them. Here the CDR3 DNA reads TGTGCCAGCAGCGTAACCTTACAGGCCGGGCGTGAAAAACTGTTTTTT. Its translation is CASSVTLQAGREKLFF.

The V call is TRBV9, the J call TRBJ2-1; perhaps TRBD2 as D (5 bases). CDR1 and CDR2 from the germline V gene are SGDLS and YYNGEE. CDR3 length: 15 residues. The germline V and J ends were trimmed by 0 bases and 7 bases, with 14 bases remaining between them. CDR3 DNA sequence: TGTGCCAGCAGCGTAGTAGGTGGGAGCGAAAATGAGCAGTTCTTC. This codes for CASSVVGGSENEQFF.